The entry below describes one T cell receptor beta chain. Its antigen is undetermined. RNA was isolated and reverse transcribed to cDNA, the sequencing template. Measured with immunoSEQ multiplex PCR; TCRdb has only the in-frame clones, and not every one. The sample records around 100,000 clones, 50% to 75% being singletons. The entry originates in a study of CD8+ T cells in alopecia areata. General observations from the study: Patients shared TCRs less clearly than mice did, possibly owing to HLA. It was lesional scalp, especially alopecia totalis/universalis, that showed higher clonality than normal scalp. Scalp samples also yield sequences from resident alphabeta T cells of normal skin.

Treatment noted: oral pan-JAK inhibitor, 5-10 mg twice daily. The source material was CD8+ T cells sorted from blood, sampled at week 24, from a patient treated with tofacitinib. The TCR was taken from a human donor with alopecia areata.

The CDR3 spells CASSALDRGLEETQYF. The CDR3, as DNA: TGTGCCAGCAGCGCTTTGGACAGGGGGCTGGAGGAGACCCAGTACTTC. The chain is built from TRBV5-4 and TRBJ2-5; 11 bases align to TRBD1. The CDR3 is 16 residues long. Losses at the gene ends were 4 bases for V and 5 bases for J; bases not matched to a gene: 10. Per germline, CDR1 SGHNT and CDR2 YYREEE (reference sequence). Based on the CDR3 plus reference TRBV5-4 and TRBJ2-5, the full variable domain is ETGVTQSPTHLIKTRGQQVTLRCSSQSGHNTVSWYQQALGQGPQFIFQYYREEENGRGNFPPRFSGLQFPNYSSELNVNALELDDSALYLCASSALDRGLEETQYFGPGTRLLVL.